The rows below give T cell receptor beta chains drawn from one sample of a study of blood T cell repertoires in COVID-19. Profiled with immunoSEQ multiplex PCR; TCRdb holds only in-frame clones, not every one. The table records 230,000 or so clones, roughly 89% of them present only once. Sequenced input: peripheral blood. These receptors were obtained from a woman aged 55-70 years with COVID-19, enrolled during active disease. The CDR3 runs from the conserved cysteine through the conserved F or W. Fields, in order: CDR3 DNA, CDR3 protein, J gene, V gene, clone size, D gene. D genes are given only for firm matches. Not every row has a clone size; where given, it reads once, few, many or a size class.

TGCGCCAGCAGCTTGGGTAGCCGGTATGGAAACACCATATATTTT,CASSLGSRYGNTIYF,TRBJ1-3,TRBV5-1,NA,NA
TGTGCCAGCAGCTCGACCGGGAGAAAAGAGACCCAGTACTTC,CASSSTGRKETQYF,TRBJ2-5,TRBV5-4,once,NA
TGTGCCAGCGGTTGGCAAGTGAACACTGAAGCTTTCTTT,CASGWQVNTEAFF,TRBJ1-1,TRBV6-5,NA,NA
TGTGCCAGCAGTGACCGCGGGGCGATCACAGATACGCAGTATTTT,CASSDRGAITDTQYF,TRBJ2-3,TRBV6-1,NA,NA
TGTGCCAGCAGTGAACCCCGGACAGGGCGGGAGGGCTACACCTTC,CASSEPRTGREGYTF,TRBJ1-2,TRBV6-1,NA,TRBD1
TGTGCCAGCAGTGCCGCCCTGACAGGGAAGGAGCACAATGAGCAGTTCTTC,CASSAALTGKEHNEQFF,TRBJ2-1,TRBV25-1,NA,TRBD1
TGTGCCAGTAGTATAGGACAGGGGTATAAAGATGTAGCTTTCTTT,CASSIGQGYKDVAFF,TRBJ1-1,TRBV19,NA,TRBD1
TGTGCCAGCAGCACAGGACAGGCGGGATTGGGAGCTTTCTTT,CASSTGQAGLGAFF,TRBJ1-1,TRBV3-1/TRBV3-2,once,TRBD1
TGTGCCAGTAGTGGGAGTCTTGGCGGGATCAATCAGCCCCAGCATTTT,CASSGSLGGINQPQHF,TRBJ1-5,TRBV19,NA,NA
TGCGCCAGCAGCCTCAACGAGGGGGCGGGGCAAGAGACCCAGTACTTC,CASSLNEGAGQETQYF,TRBJ2-5,TRBV5-1,NA,NA
TGTGCCAGTGGTAGCAGAACCCAGGGTACGGGAGATACGCAGTATTTT,CASGSRTQGTGDTQYF,TRBJ2-3,TRBV19,NA,NA
TGTGCCAGCAGCTTAATCGGGGGGAGCTCCTACAATGAGCAGTTCTTC,CASSLIGGSSYNEQFF,TRBJ2-1,TRBV7-3,NA,TRBD2
TGTGCCAGCAGCTTTAGACGGGGCGGGGGCATTATCATCTACGAGCAGTACTTC,CASSFRRGGGIIIYEQYF,TRBJ2-7,TRBV5-4,NA,NA
TGTGCCAGCAGCGAGTCCACAGGGACCCATCAGCCCCAGCATTTT,CASSESTGTHQPQHF,TRBJ1-5,TRBV6-5,NA,NA
TGTGCCAGCAGCATTGGACTGCAAAACTATGGCTACACCTTC,CASSIGLQNYGYTF,TRBJ1-2,TRBV5-4,once,NA
TGTGCCACCAGCAGAGATCCCAGGGGACCTGAAGCTTTCTTT,CATSRDPRGPEAFF,TRBJ1-1,TRBV15,NA,NA
TGTGCCAGCAGCTTGGGTGTATCAGTGAACGAGCAGTACTTC,CASSLGVSVNEQYF,TRBJ2-7,TRBV5-5,few,NA
TGTGCCAGCAGTGCCTCTACAGGGGAATTCGGCACTGAAGCTTTCTTT,CASSASTGEFGTEAFF,TRBJ1-1,TRBV25-1,few,TRBD1
TGTGCCAGCAGCGTAGGGGGGGCTGGAAACACCATATATTTT,CASSVGGAGNTIYF,TRBJ1-3,TRBV9,NA,NA
TGTGCCAGCAGCTTGGAGGGAGGAGGGACTGAAGCTTTCTTT,CASSLEGGGTEAFF,TRBJ1-1,TRBV5-8,NA,NA
TGTGCCACCAAAGACAGGGCCAACACCGGGGAGCTGTTTTTT,CATKDRANTGELFF,TRBJ2-2,TRBV15,NA,TRBD1
TGTGCCACCAGTTCTGGGACATGGAGCACCGGGGAGCTGTTTTTT,CATSSGTWSTGELFF,TRBJ2-2,TRBV24-1,NA,NA
TGTGCCAGTAGTATAGATCCTACAGGGACGATCTATTTGAACACTGAAGCTTTCTTT,CASSIDPTGTIYLNTEAFF,TRBJ1-1,TRBV19,NA,NA
TGTGCCAGCAGCTTAATAACAGGGGGAGGGAACGAGCAGTACTTC,CASSLITGGGNEQYF,TRBJ2-7,TRBV7-8,NA,NA
TGCAGCGTTAGACAGGGGGCGAATTCACCCCTCCACTTT,CSVRQGANSPLHF,TRBJ1-6,TRBV29-1,NA,TRBD1
TGTGCCTGGACCGGGACAGGGAGGGAGGTTGGCAATCAGCCCCAGCATTTT,CAWTGTGREVGNQPQHF,TRBJ1-5,TRBV30,NA,TRBD1
TGTGCCAGCAGTTACACGATTGGAGGGGTCAGCAATCAGCCCCAGCATTTT,CASSYTIGGVSNQPQHF,TRBJ1-5,TRBV6-2/TRBV6-3,NA,NA
TGTGCCAGCAGCTCATCGGGGTTAGCGGGGGGCCTAGATACGCAGTATTTT,CASSSSGLAGGLDTQYF,TRBJ2-3,TRBV9,NA,TRBD2
TGTGCCAGCAGCTGGTGGGGGGACACAGATACGCAGTATTTT,CASSWWGDTDTQYF,TRBJ2-3,TRBV7-2,NA,NA
TGTGCCAGCAGGAGAGCGGGGGGAAATACGCAGTATTTT,CASRRAGGNTQYF,TRBJ2-3,TRBV6-5,NA,TRBD2
TGTGCCAGCAGTTACCAAAGGGGGTTCTCCTACAATGAGCAGTTCTTC,CASSYQRGFSYNEQFF,TRBJ2-1,TRBV6-2/TRBV6-3,NA,NA
TGTGCCAGCAGTTGGACACGGGCTATGGCCACTGAAGCTTTCTTT,CASSWTRAMATEAFF,TRBJ1-1,TRBV27,NA,NA
TGCAGTGCCCGAACGGTGGAGACCCAGTACTTC,CSARTVETQYF,TRBJ2-5,TRBV20-1,NA,NA
TGTGCCAGCAGCTCAGGACTAGCGGGGGGGAAGGAGACCCAGTACTTC,CASSSGLAGGKETQYF,TRBJ2-5,TRBV11-1,NA,TRBD2
TGTGCCAGTAGTATAGTCCAGGACACAGATACGCAGTATTTT,CASSIVQDTDTQYF,TRBJ2-3,TRBV19,NA,NA
TGTGCCAGCAGTACTACCGGGACTCCGAACACCGGGGAGCTGTTTTTT,CASSTTGTPNTGELFF,TRBJ2-2,TRBV3-1/TRBV3-2,NA,NA
TGTGCCAGCAGCTTAGAGCTCAATTCACCCCTCCACTTT,CASSLELNSPLHF,TRBJ1-6,TRBV7-9,NA,NA